Listed here are 23 T cell receptor beta chains from one sample, sequenced in a study of blood T cell repertoires in COVID-19. Sequencing used immunoSEQ multiplex PCR; TCRdb keeps in-frame clones, though not all of them. The sample lists 350,000 to 450,000 clones, around 89% seen once, with 1.2% in the top ten. Material: peripheral blood. Receptors originate from a man aged 40-50 years with acute or convalescent COVID-19.

This chain joins TRBV19 and TRBJ1-5; 10 bases match TRBD1. This CDR3 spans 15 amino acids. V was pared by 4 bases and J by 6 bases, with 6 bases of the junction left unmatched. Germline V gives CDR1 LNHDA, CDR2 SQIVND (reference sequence). CDR3 DNA: TGTGCCAGTAGTAGGGGACAGGGGTGGCCTCAGCCCCAGCATTTT. Its translation is CASSRGQGWPQPQHF. Full variable domain (rest looked up from reference TRBV19 and TRBJ1-5): DGGITQSPKYLFRKEGQNVTLSCEQNLNHDAMYWYRQDPGQGLRLIYYSQIVNDFQKGDIAEGYSVSREKKESFPLTVTSAQKNPTAFYLCASSRGQGWPQPQHFGDGTRLSIL.

The chain links TRBV10-3 to TRBJ2-1; D is perhaps TRBD2 (6 bases). V gave up 6 bases and J gave up 7 bases, with 10 bases separating them. There are 12 residues in the CDR3. The germline V gene encodes CDR1 ENHRY and CDR2 SYGVKD. For the CDR3, the DNA is TGTGCCATCAGGGGAGGTATGAATGAGCAGTTCTTC. It encodes CAIRGGMNEQFF.

The chain couples TRBV11-3 to TRBJ2-5; no clear D gene. Looked up from germline, CDR1 is SGHNT and CDR2 is YENEEA. CDR3 size: 14 residues. Trimming took off 1 base at V and 4 bases at J, with 10 bases between the two ends. For the CDR3, the DNA is TGTGCCAGCAGCTTAGGTAGTAGTCGAGAGACCCAGTACTTC. Its translation: CASSLGSSRETQYF.

The gene calls are TRBV6-5 and TRBJ1-2; the match to TRBD1 covers 7 bases. The germline gives CDR1 MNHEY, CDR2 SVGAGI. The length of the CDR3 is 15 residues. With V trimmed by 4 bases and J by 4 bases, 9 bases remained unmatched. For the CDR3, the DNA is TGTGCCAGCAGTTCCCCCGAGACAGGGTTCTATGGCTACACCTTC. This sequence encodes CASSSPETGFYGYTF.

This chain joins TRBV29-1 and TRBJ1-2; 7 nucleotides align to TRBD1. There are 13 residues in the CDR3. Germline V gives CDR1 SQVTM, CDR2 ANQGSEA. The junction had 7 bases not matched to a gene; V was cut back by 1 base and J by 8 bases. CDR3 sequence (DNA): TGCAGCGTTGAAGTCGAGGGGGCAGGAGGCTACACCTTC. Its protein is CSVEVEGAGGYTF.

The rearrangement joins TRBV5-4 to TRBJ2-1; D is possibly TRBD2 (6 bases). Trimming left V 1 base short and J 7 bases short, with 18 bases between. CDR3 length: 16 residues. Germline assignment: CDR1 SGHNT and CDR2 YYREEE (reference sequence). The CDR3 DNA reads TGTGCCAGCAGCTTGTGGGCTAGCGATTACCTAAATGAGCAGTTCTTC. Protein product: CASSLWASDYLNEQFF.

The J gene is TRBJ1-4, the V gene TRBV5-1; 7 bases match TRBD1. Per the germline V gene, CDR1 is SGHRS and CDR2 is YFSETQ. This CDR3 region has 16 residues. V lost 2 bases and J lost 0; bases outside the gene matches: 4. The CDR3: CASSLATGATNEKLFF. In nucleotides, the CDR3 is TGCGCCAGCAGCTTAGCCACAGGGGCAACTAATGAAAAACTGTTTTTT.

The chain uses TRBV4-3 and TRBJ1-2, with TRBD1 as a possible D gene (6 bases). Trimming pared 4 bases from V and 3 bases from J, leaving 12 bases between. This CDR3 region has 14 residues. Germline V gives CDR1 LGHNA, CDR2 YSLEER. CDR3 DNA: TGCGCCAGCAGCCCGGGAACAGGGCACTATGGCTACACCTTC. Its protein is CASSPGTGHYGYTF.

V usage is TRBV7-2 and J usage is TRBJ1-2; 10 bases are a match to TRBD1. After removal of 1 base from V and 9 bases from J, the junction contained 5 bases not matched to a gene. CDR1 SGHTA and CDR2 FQGNSA come from the germline V gene. This CDR3 has 14 residues. This CDR3 is CASSLGGTGASYTF. The CDR3 region has the DNA TGTGCCAGCAGCTTAGGGGGGACAGGGGCGAGCTACACCTTC. The entire variable domain, with the rest obtained from reference TRBV7-2 and TRBJ1-2, is as follows: GAGVSQSPSNKVTEKGKDVELRCDPISGHTALYWYRQSLGQGLEFLIYFQGNSAPDKSGLPSDRFSAERTGGSVSTLTIQRTQQEDSAVYLCASSLGGTGASYTFGSGTRLTVV.

The J gene is TRBJ2-5, the V gene TRBV5-8; 9 positions agree with TRBD2. The ends lost 2 bases at V and 5 bases at J; junction bases unmatched: 13. The germline V gene has CDR1 SGHTS and CDR2 YDEGEE. This CDR3 comprises 17 residues. CDR3 DNA: TGTGCCAGCAGCTTCGGAGTAGCGGGGGCCGTGATGGAGACCCAGTACTTC. This gives the protein CASSFGVAGAVMETQYF.

V is TRBV28 and J is TRBJ2-5, with D possibly TRBD2 on 6 matching bases. The CDR3 loop spans 14 amino acids. Trimming removed 8 bases from V and 7 bases from J, with 20 bases in between. Germline lookup yields CDR1 MDHEN and CDR2 SYDVKM. CDR3 nucleotides: TGTGCCAGCCAAGGCGGGACCGAAATGTGGACCCAGTACTTC. Its translation: CASQGGTEMWTQYF.

This chain links TRBV7-9 with TRBJ2-7; D remains ambiguous. Germline CDR1 and CDR2: SEHNR and FQNEAQ (reference sequence). The V end was cut by 3 bases, the J end by 2 bases, with 8 bases between. The CDR3 length is 13 residues. The CDR3 bases are TGTGCCAGCAGCTTGACAACCGCCTACGAGCAGTACTTC. Protein: CASSLTTAYEQYF.

This rearrangement joins TRBV5-6 to TRBJ2-1, with TRBD1 identical over 11 bases. Germline loops: CDR1 SGHDT, CDR2 YYEEEE. The CDR3 runs 15 residues. J gave up 12 bases and V 4 bases, and 12 bases lay outside the gene matches. CDR3: CASSKDRGLTGVQFF. CDR3 nucleotides: TGTGCCAGCAGCAAGGACAGGGGGCTCACAGGGGTGCAGTTCTTC.

This clone has only a few counts. V gene TRBV29-1 combines with J gene TRBJ2-2; 10 bases are a match to TRBD1. The CDR3 runs 15 residues. V lost 7 bases to trimming and J lost 3 bases; unmatched junction nucleotides: 8. The germline gives CDR1 SQVTM, CDR2 ANQGSEA. The CDR3 reads CSARRTGGDTGELFF. The CDR3 DNA follows: TGCAGCGCAAGGCGGACAGGGGGTGACACCGGGGAGCTGTTTTTT.

This clone appeared once. The chain links TRBV6-5 to TRBJ1-3; a possible D gene is TRBD1 (6 bases). The CDR3 loop spans 15 amino acids. Germline loops: CDR1 MNHEY, CDR2 SVGAGI. V lost 0 bases and J 2 bases, leaving 8 bases between the germline ends. The CDR3 loop is CASSYSAGAGNTIYF. The CDR3 DNA reads as TGTGCCAGCAGTTACTCTGCAGGGGCTGGAAACACCATATATTTT.

The V and J genes are TRBV28 and TRBJ1-1; 8 nucleotides line up with TRBD1. The germline gives CDR1 MDHEN, CDR2 SYDVKM. The CDR3 consists of 14 residues. V dropped 3 bases and J dropped 3; count of bases not matched to a gene: 3. For the CDR3, the DNA is TGTGCCAGCAGTTTCAGGGGGCTTTACACTGAAGCTTTCTTT. It is translated as CASSFRGLYTEAFF.

This clone has only one observation. This chain uses TRBV2 with TRBJ2-7, with 9 bases aligning to TRBD2. The germline gives CDR1 SNHLY, CDR2 FYNNEI. J lost 7 bases, V lost 7 bases, and 8 bases had no gene match. This CDR3 has 13 residues. The DNA of the CDR3 is TGTGCCAGCATCTTTAGCGGGGGTGGTGAGCAGTACTTC. Its translation: CASIFSGGGEQYF.

The CDR3 spells CASNHRDQSHEQFF. CDR3 bases: TGTGCCAGCAATCACAGGGACCAATCGCATGAGCAGTTCTTC. The rearrangement joins TRBV6-5 to TRBJ2-1; weak D call: TRBD1 (6 bases). The CDR3 covers 14 residues. Trimming took 7 bases from V and 8 from J, leaving 18 bases between them. CDR1 and CDR2 from the germline V gene are MNHEY and SVGAGI.

This chain joins TRBV7-9 and TRBJ2-3, with TRBD1 identical over 9 bases. This CDR3 is built from 13 residues. Looked up from germline, CDR1 is SEHNR and CDR2 is FQNEAQ (reference sequence). V lost 6 bases, J lost 10 bases, and 8 bases stayed unmatched. In DNA, the CDR3 is TGTGCCAGCAGGAAGGACAGGGACAGGGCGCAGTATTTT. This gives the protein CASRKDRDRAQYF.

The V gene is TRBV19, the J gene TRBJ1-3; 7 bases fit TRBD1. V trimming: 5 bases; J trimming: 1 base; junction bases outside the gene matches: 8. CDR1 is LNHDA and CDR2 is SQIVND in the germline V gene (reference sequence). This CDR3 contains 16 residues. CDR3 in DNA: TGTGCCAGTAGTGGAGAGGCCAGGGGGTCTGGAAACACCATATATTTT. Translating gives CASSGEARGSGNTIYF.

The chain carries TRBV14 and TRBJ2-5, with D maybe TRBD1 (7 bases). CDR3 size: 16 residues. The V and J ends lost 0 bases and 5 bases respectively, with 16 bases between them. Germline values: CDR1 SGHDN, CDR2 FVKESK. CDR3 amino acids: CASSQEARGAWETQYF. The CDR3 bases are TGTGCCAGCAGCCAAGAGGCCAGGGGGGCTTGGGAGACCCAGTACTTC.

The CDR3 spells CASSQTLRRGTGFYEQYF. As DNA, the CDR3 is TGTGCCAGCAGCCAAACTTTGCGGCGAGGGACAGGGTTTTACGAGCAGTACTTC. The chain uses TRBV6-2 or TRBV6-3 and TRBJ2-7; 9 nucleotides match TRBD1. CDR1 MNHEY and CDR2 SVGEGT come from the germline V gene. This CDR3 is 18 amino acids long. Trimming at V came to 6 bases and at J to 4 bases, leaving 19 bases not matched to a gene.

The V and J genes are TRBV27 and TRBJ2-2; 13 nucleotides line up with TRBD2. V shed 7 bases, J shed 2 bases, and the junction held 22 bases outside the gene matches. The CDR3 is 22 amino acids. Germline CDR1 MNHEY, CDR2 SMNVEV (reference sequence). CDR3 sequence: CASTNLSPRSGLAGDNTGELFF. The CDR3 DNA sequence: TGTGCCAGCACCAACTTGTCCCCCCGTTCCGGACTAGCGGGAGATAACACCGGGGAGCTGTTTTTT.